Included here is one TCR beta chain sequence, with context. Sequencing was performed with immunoSEQ multiplex PCR; in TCRdb, only in-frame clones are kept and a portion is missing. The table has some 390,000 clones, about 89% seen once. These data are taken from a study of blood T cell repertoires in COVID-19. Study-wide context: Nucleic acid was either cDNA or gDNA, and it came from T cells, B-cell-depleted T cells, or PBMCs.

The sequenced sample was peripheral blood. This sequence originates from a woman between 55 and 75 years old with COVID-19, enrolled during active disease.

CDR3 amino acids: CASSESGRGNQPQHF. CDR3 DNA: TGTGCCAGCAGTGAGTCAGGCCGCGGCAATCAGCCCCAGCATTTT. The chain employs TRBV6-1 and TRBJ1-5; D ambiguous. Germline CDR1 MNHNS, CDR2 SASEGT. Trimming shortened V by 3 bases and J by 2 bases, and 11 bases separated the two germline ends. This CDR3 is built from 15 residues.